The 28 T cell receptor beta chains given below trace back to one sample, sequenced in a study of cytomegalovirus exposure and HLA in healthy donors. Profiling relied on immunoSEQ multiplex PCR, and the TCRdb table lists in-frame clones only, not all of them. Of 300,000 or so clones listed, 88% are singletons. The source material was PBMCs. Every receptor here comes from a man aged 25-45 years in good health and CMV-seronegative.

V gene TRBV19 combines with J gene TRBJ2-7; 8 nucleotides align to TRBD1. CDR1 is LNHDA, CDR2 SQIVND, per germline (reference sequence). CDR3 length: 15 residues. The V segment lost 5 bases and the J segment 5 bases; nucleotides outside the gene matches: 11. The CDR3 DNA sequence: TGTGCCAGTAGTTCCGGGACAGGCAATGGGGACGAGCAGTACTTC. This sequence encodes CASSSGTGNGDEQYF.

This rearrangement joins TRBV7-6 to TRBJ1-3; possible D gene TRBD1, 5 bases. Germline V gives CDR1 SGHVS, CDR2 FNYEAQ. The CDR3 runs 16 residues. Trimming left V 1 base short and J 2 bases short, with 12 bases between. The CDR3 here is CASSLGPGFAGNTIYF. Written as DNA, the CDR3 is TGTGCCAGCAGCTTAGGTCCAGGGTTCGCTGGAAACACCATATATTTT.

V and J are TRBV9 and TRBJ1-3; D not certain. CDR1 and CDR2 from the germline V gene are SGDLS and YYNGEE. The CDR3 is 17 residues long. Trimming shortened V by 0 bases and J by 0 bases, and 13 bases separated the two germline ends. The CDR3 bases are TGTGCCAGCAGCGTAGATAGTTGGGCAGCCTCTGGAAACACCATATATTTT. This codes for CASSVDSWAASGNTIYF.

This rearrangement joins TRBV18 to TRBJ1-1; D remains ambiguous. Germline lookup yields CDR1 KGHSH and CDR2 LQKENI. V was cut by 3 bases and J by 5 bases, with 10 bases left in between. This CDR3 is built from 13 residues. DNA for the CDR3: TGTGCCAGCTCACCCAAGGGAGGGACTGAAGCTTTCTTT. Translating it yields CASSPKGGTEAFF.

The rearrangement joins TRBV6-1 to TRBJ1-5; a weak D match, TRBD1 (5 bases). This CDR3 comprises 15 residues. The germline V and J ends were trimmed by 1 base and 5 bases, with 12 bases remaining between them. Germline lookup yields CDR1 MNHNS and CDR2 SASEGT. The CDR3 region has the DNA TGTGCCAGCAGTGAAGGATATACAGGAGATCAGCCCCAGCATTTT. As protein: CASSEGYTGDQPQHF.

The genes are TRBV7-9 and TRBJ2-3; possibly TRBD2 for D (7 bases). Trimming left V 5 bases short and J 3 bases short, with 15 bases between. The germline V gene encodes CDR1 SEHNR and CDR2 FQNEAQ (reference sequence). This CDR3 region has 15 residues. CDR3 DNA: TGTGCCAGCAGCACACGGGGGGCCGGGACAGATACGCAGTATTTT. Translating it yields CASSTRGAGTDTQYF. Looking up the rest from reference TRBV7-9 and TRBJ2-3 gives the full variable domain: DTGVSQNPRHKITKRGQNVTFRCDPISEHNRLYWYRQTLGQGPEFLTYFQNEAQLEKSRLLSDRFSAERPKGSFSTLEIQRTEQGDSAMYLCASSTRGAGTDTQYFGPGTRLTVL.

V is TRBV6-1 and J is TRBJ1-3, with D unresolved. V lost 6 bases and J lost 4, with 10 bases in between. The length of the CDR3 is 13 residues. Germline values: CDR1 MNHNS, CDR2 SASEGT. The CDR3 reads CASRTPLGNTIYF. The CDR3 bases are TGTGCCAGCAGGACACCTCTCGGAAACACCATATATTTT.

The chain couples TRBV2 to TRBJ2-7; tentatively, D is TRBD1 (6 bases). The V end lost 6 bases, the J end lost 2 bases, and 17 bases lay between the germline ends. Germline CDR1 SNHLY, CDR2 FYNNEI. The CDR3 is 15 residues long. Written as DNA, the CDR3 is TGTGCCAGCAGCACAGGGATGTCGGATGCCTACGAGCAGTACTTC. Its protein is CASSTGMSDAYEQYF.

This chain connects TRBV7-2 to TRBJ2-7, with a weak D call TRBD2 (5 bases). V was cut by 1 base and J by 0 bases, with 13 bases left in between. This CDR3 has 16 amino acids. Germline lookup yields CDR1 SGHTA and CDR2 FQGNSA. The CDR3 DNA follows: TGTGCCAGCAGCTTAGGAGGGCCAGGCGACTCCTACGAGCAGTACTTC. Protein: CASSLGGPGDSYEQYF.

This chain's CDR3 is CASSETEAAGGKLFF. The DNA for the CDR3 is TGTGCCAGCAGCGAGACTGAAGCTGCCGGTGGTAAACTGTTTTTT. The genes are TRBV2 and TRBJ1-4, with D hard to call. The CDR3 covers 15 residues. The germline CDR1 and CDR2 sequences are SNHLY and FYNNEI. V shed 6 bases and J shed 11 bases, with 22 bases lying between them.

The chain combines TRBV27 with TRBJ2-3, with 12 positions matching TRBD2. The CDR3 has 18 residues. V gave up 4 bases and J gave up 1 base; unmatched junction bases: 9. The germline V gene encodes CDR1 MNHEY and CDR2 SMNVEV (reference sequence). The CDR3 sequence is CASSWRPLAGGGTDTQYF. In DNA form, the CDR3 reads TGTGCCAGCAGTTGGAGACCGCTAGCGGGGGGGGGCACAGATACGCAGTATTTT.

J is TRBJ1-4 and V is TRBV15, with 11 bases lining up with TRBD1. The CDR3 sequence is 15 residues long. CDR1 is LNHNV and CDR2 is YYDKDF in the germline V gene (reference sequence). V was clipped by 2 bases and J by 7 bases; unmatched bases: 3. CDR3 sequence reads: CATSRPGTGGEKLFF. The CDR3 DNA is TGTGCCACCAGCAGACCCGGGACAGGGGGTGAAAAACTGTTTTTT. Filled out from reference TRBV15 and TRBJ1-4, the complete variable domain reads DAMVIQNPRYQVTQFGKPVTLSCSQTLNHNVMYWYQQKSSQAPKLLFHYYDKDFNNEADTPDNFQSRRPNTSFCFLDIRSPGLGDTAMYLCATSRPGTGGEKLFFGSGTQLSVL.

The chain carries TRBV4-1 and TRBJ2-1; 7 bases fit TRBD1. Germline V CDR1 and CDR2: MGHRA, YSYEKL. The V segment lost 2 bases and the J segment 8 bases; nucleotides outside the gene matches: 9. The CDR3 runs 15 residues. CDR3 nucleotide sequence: TGCGCCAGCAGCCAAAACCAACAGGGGACCTATGAGCAGTTCTTC. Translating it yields CASSQNQQGTYEQFF.

The CDR3 spells CASSTGSASTF. The DNA of the CDR3 is TGTGCCAGTAGTACGGGATCTGCTTCCACCTTC. This chain connects TRBV19 to TRBJ1-2; D ambiguous. Per the germline V gene, CDR1 is LNHDA and CDR2 is SQIVND (reference sequence). Trimming stripped 4 bases from V and 13 bases from J, with 13 bases between. The CDR3 contains 11 residues.

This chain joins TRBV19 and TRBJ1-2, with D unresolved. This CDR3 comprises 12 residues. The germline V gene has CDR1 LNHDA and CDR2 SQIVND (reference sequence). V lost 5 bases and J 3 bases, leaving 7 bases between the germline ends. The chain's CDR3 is CASSAAYYGYTF. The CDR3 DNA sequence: TGTGCCAGTAGTGCCGCGTACTATGGCTACACCTTC.

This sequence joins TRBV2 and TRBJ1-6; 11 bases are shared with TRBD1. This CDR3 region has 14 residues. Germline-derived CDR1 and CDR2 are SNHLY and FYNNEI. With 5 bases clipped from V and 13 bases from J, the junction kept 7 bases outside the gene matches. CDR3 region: CASSSGTGGSPLHF. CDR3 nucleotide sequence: TGTGCCAGCAGTTCCGGGACAGGGGGTTCTCCCCTCCACTTT.

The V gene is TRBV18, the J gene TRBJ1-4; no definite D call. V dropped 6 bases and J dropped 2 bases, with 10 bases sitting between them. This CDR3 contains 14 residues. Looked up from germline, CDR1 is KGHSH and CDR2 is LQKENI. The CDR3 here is CASSGSFTNEKLFF. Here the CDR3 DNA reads TGTGCCAGCTCGGGGAGTTTTACTAATGAAAAACTGTTTTTT.

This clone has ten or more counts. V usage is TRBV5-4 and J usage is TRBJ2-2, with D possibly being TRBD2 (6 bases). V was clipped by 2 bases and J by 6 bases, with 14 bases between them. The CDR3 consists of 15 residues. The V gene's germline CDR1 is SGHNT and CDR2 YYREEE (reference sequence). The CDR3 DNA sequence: TGTGCCAGCAGCTTTGATGGGGGGATTGCCGGGGAGCTGTTTTTT. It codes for CASSFDGGIAGELFF.

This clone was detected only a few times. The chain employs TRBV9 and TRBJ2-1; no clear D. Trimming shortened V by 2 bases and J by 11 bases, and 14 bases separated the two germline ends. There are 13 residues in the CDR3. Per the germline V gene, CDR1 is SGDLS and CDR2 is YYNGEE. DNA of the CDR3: TGTGCCAGCAGCGTCCTAGAATTTGCGCAGCAGTTCTTC. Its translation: CASSVLEFAQQFF.

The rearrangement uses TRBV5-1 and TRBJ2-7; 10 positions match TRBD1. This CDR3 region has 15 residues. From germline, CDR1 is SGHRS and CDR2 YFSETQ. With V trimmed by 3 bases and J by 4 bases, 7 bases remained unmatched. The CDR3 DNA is TGCGCCAGCAGCTCGCCGGGACAGGGGTCATACGAGCAGTACTTC. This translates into CASSSPGQGSYEQYF.

CDR3 in DNA: TGTGCCAGCAGCCGAACCGGGACAGAAGAAGAGACCCAGTACTTC. Its protein product is CASSRTGTEEETQYF. This chain connects TRBV11-1 to TRBJ2-5; 7 nucleotides match TRBD1. The CDR3 runs to 15 residues. V trimming: 5 bases; J trimming: 3 bases; junction bases outside the gene matches: 9. The germline V gene has CDR1 SGHAT and CDR2 FQDESV (reference sequence).

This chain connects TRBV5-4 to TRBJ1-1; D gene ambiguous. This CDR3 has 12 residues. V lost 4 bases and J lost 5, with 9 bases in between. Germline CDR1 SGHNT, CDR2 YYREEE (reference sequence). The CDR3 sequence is CASSRPGTEAFF. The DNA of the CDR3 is TGTGCCAGCAGCCGCCCGGGTACTGAAGCTTTCTTT.

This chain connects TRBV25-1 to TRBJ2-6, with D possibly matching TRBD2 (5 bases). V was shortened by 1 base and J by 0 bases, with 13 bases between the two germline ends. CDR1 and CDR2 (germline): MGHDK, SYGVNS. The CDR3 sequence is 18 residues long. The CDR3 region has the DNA TGTGCCAGCAGTGAATCGGGGATTTACGTCTCTGGGGCCAACGTCCTGACTTTC. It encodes CASSESGIYVSGANVLTF.

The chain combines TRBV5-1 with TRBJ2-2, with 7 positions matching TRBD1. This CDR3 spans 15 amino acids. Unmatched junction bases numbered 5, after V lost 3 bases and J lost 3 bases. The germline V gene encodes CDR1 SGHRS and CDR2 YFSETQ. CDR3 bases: TGCGCCAGCAGCTCGAAGACAGGGTACACCGGGGAGCTGTTTTTT. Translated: CASSSKTGYTGELFF.

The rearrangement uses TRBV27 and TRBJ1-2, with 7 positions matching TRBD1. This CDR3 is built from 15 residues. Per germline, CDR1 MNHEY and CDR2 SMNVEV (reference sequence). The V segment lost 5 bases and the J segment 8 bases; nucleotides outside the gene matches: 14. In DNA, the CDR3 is TGTGCCAGCAGTCGATTCCCGACAGGGTTTATAGGCTACACCTTC. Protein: CASSRFPTGFIGYTF.

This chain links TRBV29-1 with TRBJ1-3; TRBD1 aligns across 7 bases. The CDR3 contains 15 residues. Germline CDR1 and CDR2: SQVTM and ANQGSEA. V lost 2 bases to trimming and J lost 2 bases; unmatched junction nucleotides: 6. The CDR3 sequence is CSVENPGGPGNTIYF. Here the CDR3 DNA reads TGCAGCGTTGAAAACCCAGGGGGTCCTGGAAACACCATATATTTT.

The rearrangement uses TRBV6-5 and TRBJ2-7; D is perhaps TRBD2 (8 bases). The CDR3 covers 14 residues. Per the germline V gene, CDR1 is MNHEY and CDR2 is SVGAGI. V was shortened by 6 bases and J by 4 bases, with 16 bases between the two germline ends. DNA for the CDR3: TGTGCCAGCAGCCGGGAGGGGGCCCTATACGAGCAGTACTTC. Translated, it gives CASSREGALYEQYF.

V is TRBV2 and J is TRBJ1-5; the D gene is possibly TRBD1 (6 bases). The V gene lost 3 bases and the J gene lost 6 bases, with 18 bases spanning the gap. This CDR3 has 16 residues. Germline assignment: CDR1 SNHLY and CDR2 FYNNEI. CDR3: CASSEAPGTQTQPQHF. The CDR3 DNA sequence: TGTGCCAGCAGTGAGGCCCCCGGGACACAGACTCAGCCCCAGCATTTT.